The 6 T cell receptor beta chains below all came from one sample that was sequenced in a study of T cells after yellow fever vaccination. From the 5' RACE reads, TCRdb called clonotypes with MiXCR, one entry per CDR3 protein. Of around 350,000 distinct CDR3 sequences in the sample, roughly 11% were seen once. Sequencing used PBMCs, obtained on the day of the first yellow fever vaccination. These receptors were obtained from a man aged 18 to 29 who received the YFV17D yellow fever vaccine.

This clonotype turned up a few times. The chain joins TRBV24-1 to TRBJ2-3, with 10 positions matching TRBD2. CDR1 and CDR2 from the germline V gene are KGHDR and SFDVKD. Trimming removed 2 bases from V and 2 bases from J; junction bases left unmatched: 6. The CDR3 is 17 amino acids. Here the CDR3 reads CATSDSTSGENTDTQYF. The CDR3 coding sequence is TGTGCCACCAGTGATTCCACTAGCGGGGAGAACACAGATACGCAGTATTTT.

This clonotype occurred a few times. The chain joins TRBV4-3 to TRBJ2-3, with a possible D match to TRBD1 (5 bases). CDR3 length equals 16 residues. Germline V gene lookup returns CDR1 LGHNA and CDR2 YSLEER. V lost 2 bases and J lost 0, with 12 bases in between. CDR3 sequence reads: CASSQLGRISTDTQYF. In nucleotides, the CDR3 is TGCGCCAGCAGCCAATTGGGGCGGATTAGCACAGATACGCAGTATTTT.

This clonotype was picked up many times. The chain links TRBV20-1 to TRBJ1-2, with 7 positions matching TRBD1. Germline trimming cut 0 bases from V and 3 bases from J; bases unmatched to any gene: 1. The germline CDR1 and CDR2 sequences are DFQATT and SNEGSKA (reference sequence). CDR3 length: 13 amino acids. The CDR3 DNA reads TGCAGTGCTAGAGACCAGGGGGACTATGGCTACACCTTC. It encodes CSARDQGDYGYTF.

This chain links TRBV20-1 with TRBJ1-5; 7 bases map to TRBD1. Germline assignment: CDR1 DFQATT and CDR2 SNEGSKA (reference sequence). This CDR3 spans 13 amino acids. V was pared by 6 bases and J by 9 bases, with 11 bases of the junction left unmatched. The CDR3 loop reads CSAKTGRIAPQHF. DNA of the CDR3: TGCAGTGCGAAGACAGGGAGGATCGCGCCCCAGCATTTT.

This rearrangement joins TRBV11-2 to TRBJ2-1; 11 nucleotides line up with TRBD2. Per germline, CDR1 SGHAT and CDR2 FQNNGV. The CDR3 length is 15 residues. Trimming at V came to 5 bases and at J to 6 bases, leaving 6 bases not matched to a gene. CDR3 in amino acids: CASSPPSGGTNEQFF. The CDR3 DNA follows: TGTGCCAGCAGCCCCCCTAGCGGGGGGACCAATGAGCAGTTCTTC.

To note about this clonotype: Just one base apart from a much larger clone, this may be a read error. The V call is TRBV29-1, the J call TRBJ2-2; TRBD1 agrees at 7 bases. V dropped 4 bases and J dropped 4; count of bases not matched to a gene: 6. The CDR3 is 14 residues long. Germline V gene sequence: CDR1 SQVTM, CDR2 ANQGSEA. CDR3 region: CSVAGQNITGELFF. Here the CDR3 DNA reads TGCAGCGTTGCGGGACAGAATATCACCGGGGAGCTGTTTTTT.